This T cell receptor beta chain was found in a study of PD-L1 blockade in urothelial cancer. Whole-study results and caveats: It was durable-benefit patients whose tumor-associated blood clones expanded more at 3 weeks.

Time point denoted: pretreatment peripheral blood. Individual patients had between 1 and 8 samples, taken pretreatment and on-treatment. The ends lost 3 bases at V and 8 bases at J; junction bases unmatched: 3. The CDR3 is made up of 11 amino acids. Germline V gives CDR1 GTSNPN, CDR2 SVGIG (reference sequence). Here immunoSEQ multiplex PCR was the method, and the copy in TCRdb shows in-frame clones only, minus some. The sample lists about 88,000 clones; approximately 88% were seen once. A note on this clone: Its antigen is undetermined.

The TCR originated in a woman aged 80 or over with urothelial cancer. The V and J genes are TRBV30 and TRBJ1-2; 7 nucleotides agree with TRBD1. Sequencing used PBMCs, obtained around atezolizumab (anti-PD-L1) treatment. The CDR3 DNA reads TGTGCCTGGAGCCAGGGACAGGGCTACACCTTC. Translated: CAWSQGQGYTF. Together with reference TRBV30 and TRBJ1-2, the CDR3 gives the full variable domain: SQTIHQWPATLVQPVGSPLSLECTVEGTSNPNLYWYRQAAGRGLQLLFYSVGIGQISSEVPQNLSASRPQDRQFILSSKKLLLSDSGFYLCAWSQGQGYTFGSGTRLTVV.